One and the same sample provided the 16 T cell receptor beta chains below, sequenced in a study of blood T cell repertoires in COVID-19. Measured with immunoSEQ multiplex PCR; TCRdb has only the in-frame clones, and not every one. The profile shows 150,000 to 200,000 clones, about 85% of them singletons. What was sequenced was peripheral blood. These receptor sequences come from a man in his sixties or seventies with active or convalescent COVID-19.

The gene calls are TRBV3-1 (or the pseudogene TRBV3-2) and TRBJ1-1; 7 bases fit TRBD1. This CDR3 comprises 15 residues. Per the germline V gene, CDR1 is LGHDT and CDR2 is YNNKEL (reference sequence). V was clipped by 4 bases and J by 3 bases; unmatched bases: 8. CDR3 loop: CASSLHRGEDTEAFF. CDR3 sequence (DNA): TGTGCCAGCAGCCTCCACAGGGGAGAGGACACTGAAGCTTTCTTT.

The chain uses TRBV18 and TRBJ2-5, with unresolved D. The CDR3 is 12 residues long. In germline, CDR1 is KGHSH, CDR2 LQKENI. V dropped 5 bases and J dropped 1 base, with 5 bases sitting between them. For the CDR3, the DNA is TGTGCCAGCTCATCAATCCAAGAGACCCAGTACTTC. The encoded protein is CASSSIQETQYF.

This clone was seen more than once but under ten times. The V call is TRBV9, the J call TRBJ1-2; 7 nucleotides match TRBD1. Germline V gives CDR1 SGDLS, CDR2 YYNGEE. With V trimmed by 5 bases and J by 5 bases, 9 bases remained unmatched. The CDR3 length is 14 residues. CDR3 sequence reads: CASSKGQGDYGYTF. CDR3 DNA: TGTGCCAGCAGTAAGGGGCAGGGGGATTATGGCTACACCTTC.

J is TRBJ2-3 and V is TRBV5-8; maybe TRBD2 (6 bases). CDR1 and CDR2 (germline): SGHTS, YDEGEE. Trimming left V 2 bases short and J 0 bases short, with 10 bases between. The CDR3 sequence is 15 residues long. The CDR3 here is CASSFEGLSTDTQYF. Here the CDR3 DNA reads TGTGCCAGCAGCTTCGAGGGACTCAGCACAGATACGCAGTATTTT.

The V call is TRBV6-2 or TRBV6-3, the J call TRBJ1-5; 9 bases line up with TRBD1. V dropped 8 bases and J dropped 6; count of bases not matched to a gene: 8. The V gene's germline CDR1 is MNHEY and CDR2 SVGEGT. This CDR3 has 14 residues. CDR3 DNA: TGTGCCAGCCGTTGGGGACAGGGCGGTCAGCCCCAGCATTTT. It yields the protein CASRWGQGGQPQHF.

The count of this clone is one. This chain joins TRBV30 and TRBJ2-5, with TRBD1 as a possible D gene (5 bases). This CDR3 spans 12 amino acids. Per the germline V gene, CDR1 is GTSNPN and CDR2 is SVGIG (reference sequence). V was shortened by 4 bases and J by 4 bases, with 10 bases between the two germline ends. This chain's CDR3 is CAWTGWGETQYF. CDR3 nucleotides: TGTGCCTGGACAGGGTGGGGAGAGACCCAGTACTTC.

CDR3 amino acids: CASSAGTVSYNEQFF. The CDR3 nucleotides are TGTGCCAGCTCAGCCGGGACAGTCTCCTACAATGAGCAGTTCTTC. V gene TRBV18 combines with J gene TRBJ2-1; 7 bases are shared with TRBD1. V shed 5 bases and J 0 bases; nucleotides not matched to a gene: 4. The germline CDR1 and CDR2 sequences are KGHSH and LQKENI. This CDR3 comprises 15 residues.

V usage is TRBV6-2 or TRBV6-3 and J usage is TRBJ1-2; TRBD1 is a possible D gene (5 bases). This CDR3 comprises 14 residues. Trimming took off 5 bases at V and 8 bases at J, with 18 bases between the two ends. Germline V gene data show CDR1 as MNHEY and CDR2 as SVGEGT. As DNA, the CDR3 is TGTGCCAGCAGTGACCCGGGGGGTCAAGGAGGCTACACCTTC. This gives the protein CASSDPGGQGGYTF.

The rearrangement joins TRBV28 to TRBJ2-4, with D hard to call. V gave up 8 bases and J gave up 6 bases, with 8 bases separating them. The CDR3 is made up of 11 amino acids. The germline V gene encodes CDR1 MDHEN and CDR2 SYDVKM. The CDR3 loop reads CASGQRNIQYF. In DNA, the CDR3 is TGTGCCAGCGGGCAGAGAAACATTCAGTACTTC.

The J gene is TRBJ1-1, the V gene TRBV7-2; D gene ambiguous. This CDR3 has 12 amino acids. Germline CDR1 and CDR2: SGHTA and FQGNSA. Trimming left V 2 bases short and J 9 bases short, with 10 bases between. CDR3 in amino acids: CASSLRGQKAFF. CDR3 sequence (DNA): TGTGCCAGCAGCTTAAGAGGGCAGAAAGCTTTCTTT.

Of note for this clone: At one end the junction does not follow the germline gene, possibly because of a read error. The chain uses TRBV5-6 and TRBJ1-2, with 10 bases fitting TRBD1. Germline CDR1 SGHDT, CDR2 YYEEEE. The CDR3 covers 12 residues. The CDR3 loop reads CASSPGQGPAEF. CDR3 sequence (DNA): TGTGCCAGCAGCCCGGGACAGGGGCCGGCGGAATTC.

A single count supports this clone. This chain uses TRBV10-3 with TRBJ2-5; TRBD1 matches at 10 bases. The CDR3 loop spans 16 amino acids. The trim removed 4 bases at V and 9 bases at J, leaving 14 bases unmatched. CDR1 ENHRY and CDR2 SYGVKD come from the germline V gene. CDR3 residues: CAISVSGGQGPRAQYF. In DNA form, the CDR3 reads TGTGCCATCAGTGTAAGCGGGGGACAGGGGCCTCGGGCCCAGTACTTC.

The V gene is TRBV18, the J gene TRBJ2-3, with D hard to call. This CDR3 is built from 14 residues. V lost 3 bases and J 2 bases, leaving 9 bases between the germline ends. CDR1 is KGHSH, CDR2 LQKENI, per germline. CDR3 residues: CASSPATHTDTQYF. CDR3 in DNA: TGTGCCAGCTCACCGGCGACACACACAGATACGCAGTATTTT.

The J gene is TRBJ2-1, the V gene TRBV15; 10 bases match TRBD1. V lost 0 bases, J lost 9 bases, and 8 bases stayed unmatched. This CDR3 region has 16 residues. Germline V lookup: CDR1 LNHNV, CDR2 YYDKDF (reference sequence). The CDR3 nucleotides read TGTGCCACCAGCAGAGATAGCGGGACAGGGGCCCTTGAGCAGTTCTTC. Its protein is CATSRDSGTGALEQFF.

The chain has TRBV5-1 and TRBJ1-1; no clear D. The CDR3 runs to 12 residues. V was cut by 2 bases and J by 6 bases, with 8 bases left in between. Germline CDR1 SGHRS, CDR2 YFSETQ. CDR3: CASSFPGPEAFF. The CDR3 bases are TGCGCCAGCAGCTTCCCCGGTCCTGAAGCTTTCTTT.

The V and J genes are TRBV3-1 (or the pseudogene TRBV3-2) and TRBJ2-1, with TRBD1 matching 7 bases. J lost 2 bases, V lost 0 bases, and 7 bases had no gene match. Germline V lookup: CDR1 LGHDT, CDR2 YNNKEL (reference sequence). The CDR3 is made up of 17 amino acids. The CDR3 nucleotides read TGTGCCAGCAGCCAAGAGGTCCGACAGGGACCCTACAATGAGCAGTTCTTC. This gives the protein CASSQEVRQGPYNEQFF.